This T cell receptor beta chain was found in a study of response to subunit inactivated influenza vaccine. General observations from the study: Authors proposed each seasonal influenza vaccination draws in few new T cells.

This clonotype was picked up a small number of times. The antigen is unknown. The germline V gene has CDR1 LNHNV and CDR2 YYDKDF (reference sequence). This CDR3 comprises 15 residues. The trim removed 2 bases at V and 1 base at J, leaving 4 bases unmatched. TCRdb used MiXCR to reprocess the RT-PCR reads, holding one entry per CDR3 protein. The profile shows about 520,000 distinct CDR3 sequences, around 7.7% of them singletons. The source was PBMCs from blood, collected around 25 months after vaccination. The genes are TRBV15 and TRBJ2-5; 7 bases fit TRBD1. The receptor was derived from a man in his fifties or sixties who received an inactivated influenza vaccine. The CDR3 coding sequence is TGTGCCACCAGCAGAAAGACAGGGCCCCAAGAGACCCAGTACTTC. It encodes CATSRKTGPQETQYF.